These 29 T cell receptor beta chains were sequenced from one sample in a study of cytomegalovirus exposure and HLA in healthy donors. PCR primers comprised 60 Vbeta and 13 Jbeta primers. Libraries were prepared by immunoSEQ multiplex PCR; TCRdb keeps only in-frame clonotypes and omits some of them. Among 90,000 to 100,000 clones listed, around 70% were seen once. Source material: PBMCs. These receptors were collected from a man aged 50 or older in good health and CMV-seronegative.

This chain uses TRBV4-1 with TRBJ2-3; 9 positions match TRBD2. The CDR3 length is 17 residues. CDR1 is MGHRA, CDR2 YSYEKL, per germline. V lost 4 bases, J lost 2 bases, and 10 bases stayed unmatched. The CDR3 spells CASSPWGGLANTDTQYF. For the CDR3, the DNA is TGCGCCAGCAGCCCCTGGGGGGGACTAGCAAACACAGATACGCAGTATTTT.

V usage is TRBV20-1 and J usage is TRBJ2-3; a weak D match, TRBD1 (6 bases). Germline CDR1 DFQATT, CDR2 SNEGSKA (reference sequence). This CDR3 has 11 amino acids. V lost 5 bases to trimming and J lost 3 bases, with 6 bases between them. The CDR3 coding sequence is TGCAGTGCTCAGGGGACAGATACGCAGTATTTT. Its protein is CSAQGTDTQYF.

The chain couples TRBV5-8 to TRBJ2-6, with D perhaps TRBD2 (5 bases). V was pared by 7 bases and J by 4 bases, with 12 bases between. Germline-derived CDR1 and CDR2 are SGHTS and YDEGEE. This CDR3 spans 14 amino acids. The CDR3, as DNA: TGTGCCAGCCCCCCCACGGGGGGGGCCAACGTCCTGACTTTC. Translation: CASPPTGGANVLTF.

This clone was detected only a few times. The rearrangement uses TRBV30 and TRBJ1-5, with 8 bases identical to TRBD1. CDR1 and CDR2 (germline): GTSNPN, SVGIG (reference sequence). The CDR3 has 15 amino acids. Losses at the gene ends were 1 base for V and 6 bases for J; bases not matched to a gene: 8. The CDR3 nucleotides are TGTGCCTGGAGTGCGACGGACAGGGCGGGTCAGCCCCAGCATTTT. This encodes CAWSATDRAGQPQHF. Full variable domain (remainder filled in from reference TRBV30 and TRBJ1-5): SQTIHQWPATLVQPVGSPLSLECTVEGTSNPNLYWYRQAAGRGLQLLFYSVGIGQISSEVPQNLSASRPQDRQFILSSKKLLLSDSGFYLCAWSATDRAGQPQHFGDGTRLSIL.

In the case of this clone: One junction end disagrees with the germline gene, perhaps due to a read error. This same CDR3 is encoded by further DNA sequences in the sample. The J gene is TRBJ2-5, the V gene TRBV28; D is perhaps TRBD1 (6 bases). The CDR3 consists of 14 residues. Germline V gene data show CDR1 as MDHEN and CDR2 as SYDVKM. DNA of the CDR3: TGTGCCAGCAGTTTAGGGGGCACGACGGAGACTCAGTACTTC. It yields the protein CASSLGGTTETQYF.

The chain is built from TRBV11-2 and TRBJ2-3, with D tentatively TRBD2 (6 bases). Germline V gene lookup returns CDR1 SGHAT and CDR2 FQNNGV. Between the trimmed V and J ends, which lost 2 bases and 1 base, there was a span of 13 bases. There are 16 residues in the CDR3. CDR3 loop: CASSLREFGGTDTQYF. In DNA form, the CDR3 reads TGTGCCAGCAGCTTACGGGAGTTTGGTGGCACAGATACGCAGTATTTT.

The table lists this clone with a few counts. The CDR3 coding sequence is TGTGCCAGCAGCCCGGCAGCGGCCAGGGGGGAGCAGTTCTTC. Its translation is CASSPAAARGEQFF. The V call is TRBV9, the J call TRBJ2-1; 7 nucleotides align to TRBD1. The ends lost 4 bases at V and 10 bases at J; junction bases unmatched: 11. Germline V lookup: CDR1 SGDLS, CDR2 YYNGEE. The CDR3 has 14 residues.

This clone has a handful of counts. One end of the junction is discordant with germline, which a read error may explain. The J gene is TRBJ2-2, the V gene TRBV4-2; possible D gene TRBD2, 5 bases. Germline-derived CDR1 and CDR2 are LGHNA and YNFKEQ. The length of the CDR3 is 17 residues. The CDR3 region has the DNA TGTGCCAGCAGCCAAGATGGCGGGCAGAAGAGGAACCGGGGAGCTGTTTTT. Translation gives CASSQDGGQKRNRGAVF.

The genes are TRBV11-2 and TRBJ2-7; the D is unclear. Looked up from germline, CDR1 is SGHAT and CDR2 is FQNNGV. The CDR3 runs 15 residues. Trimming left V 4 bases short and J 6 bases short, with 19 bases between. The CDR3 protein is CASSWSWATLSEQYF. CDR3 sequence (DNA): TGTGCCAGCAGCTGGTCGTGGGCAACCCTCTCCGAGCAGTACTTC. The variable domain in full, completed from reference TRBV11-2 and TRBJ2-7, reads EAGVAQSPRYKIIEKRQSVAFWCNPISGHATLYWYQQILGQGPKLLIQFQNNGVVDDSQLPKDRFSAERLKGVDSTLKIQPAKLEDSAVYLCASSWSWATLSEQYFGPGTRLTVT.

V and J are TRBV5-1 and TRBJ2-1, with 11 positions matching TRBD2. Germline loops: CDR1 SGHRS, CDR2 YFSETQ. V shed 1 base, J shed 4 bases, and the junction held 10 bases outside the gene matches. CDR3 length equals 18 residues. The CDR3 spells CASSLTSGGLLIYNEQFF. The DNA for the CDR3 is TGCGCCAGCAGCTTGACTAGCGGGGGCTTGCTAATATACAATGAGCAGTTCTTC.

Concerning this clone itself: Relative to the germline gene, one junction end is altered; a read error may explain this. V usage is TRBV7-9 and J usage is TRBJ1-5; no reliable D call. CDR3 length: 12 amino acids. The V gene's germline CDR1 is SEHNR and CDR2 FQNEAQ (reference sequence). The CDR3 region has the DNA TGTTCCAGTCAGGATAGCAATCAGCCCCAGCATTTT. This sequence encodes CSSQDSNQPQHF.

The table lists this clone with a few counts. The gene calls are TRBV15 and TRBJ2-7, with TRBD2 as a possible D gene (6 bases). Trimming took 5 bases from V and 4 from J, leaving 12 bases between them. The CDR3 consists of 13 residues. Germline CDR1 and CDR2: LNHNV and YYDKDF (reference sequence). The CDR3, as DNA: TGTGCCACCAGCTACCGGGAGTCGTACGAGCAGTACTTC. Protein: CATSYRESYEQYF.

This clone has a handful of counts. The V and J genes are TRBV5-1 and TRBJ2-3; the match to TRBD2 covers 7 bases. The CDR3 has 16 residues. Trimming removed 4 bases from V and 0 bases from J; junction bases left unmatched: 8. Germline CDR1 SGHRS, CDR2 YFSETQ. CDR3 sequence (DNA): TGCGCCAGCAGCAATACCGGGGGGATGAGCACAGATACGCAGTATTTT. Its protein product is CASSNTGGMSTDTQYF.

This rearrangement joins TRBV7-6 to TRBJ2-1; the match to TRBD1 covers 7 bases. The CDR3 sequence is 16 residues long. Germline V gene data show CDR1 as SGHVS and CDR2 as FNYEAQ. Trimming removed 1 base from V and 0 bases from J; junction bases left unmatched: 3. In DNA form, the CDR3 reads TGTGCCAGCAGCTTAGGGGGACAGATCTCCTACAATGAGCAGTTCTTC. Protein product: CASSLGGQISYNEQFF.

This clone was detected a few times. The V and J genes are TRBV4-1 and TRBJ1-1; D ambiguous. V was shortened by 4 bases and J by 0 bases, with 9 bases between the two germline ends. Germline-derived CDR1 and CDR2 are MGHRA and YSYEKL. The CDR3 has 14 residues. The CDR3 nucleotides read TGCGCCAGCAGCCCGCGCTTCATGAACACTGAAGCTTTCTTT. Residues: CASSPRFMNTEAFF.

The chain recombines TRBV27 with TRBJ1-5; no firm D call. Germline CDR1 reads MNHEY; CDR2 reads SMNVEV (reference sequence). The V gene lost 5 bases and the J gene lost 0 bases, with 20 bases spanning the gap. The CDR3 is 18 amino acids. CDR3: CASSSRPAGGYSNQPQHF. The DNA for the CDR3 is TGTGCCAGCAGTAGTAGACCGGCAGGAGGTTATAGCAATCAGCCCCAGCATTTT.

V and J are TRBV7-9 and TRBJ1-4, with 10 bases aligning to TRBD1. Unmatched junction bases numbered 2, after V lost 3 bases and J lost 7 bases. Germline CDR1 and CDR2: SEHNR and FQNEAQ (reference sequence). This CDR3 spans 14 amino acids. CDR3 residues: CASSFGQGVEKLFF. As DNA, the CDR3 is TGTGCCAGCAGCTTTGGACAGGGGGTTGAAAAACTGTTTTTT.

The CDR3 DNA reads as TGTGCCAGCAGTTTTCATAGGGGGCTTACGGAGCAGTACTTC. Translated: CASSFHRGLTEQYF. The gene calls are TRBV28 and TRBJ2-7; 7 bases are shared with TRBD1. This CDR3 has 14 residues. V trimming: 3 bases; J trimming: 7 bases; junction bases outside the gene matches: 9. Germline values: CDR1 MDHEN, CDR2 SYDVKM.

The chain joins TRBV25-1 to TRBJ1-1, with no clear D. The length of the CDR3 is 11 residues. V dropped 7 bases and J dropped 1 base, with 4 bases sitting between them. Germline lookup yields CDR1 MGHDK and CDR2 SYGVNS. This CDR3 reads CASTRNTEAFF. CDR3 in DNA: TGTGCCAGCACCCGGAACACTGAAGCTTTCTTT. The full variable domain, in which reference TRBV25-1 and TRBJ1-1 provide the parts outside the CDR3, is EADIYQTPRYLVIGTGKKITLECSQTMGHDKMYWYQQDPGMELHLIHYSYGVNSTEKGDLSSESTVSRIRTEHFPLTLESARPSHTSQYLCASTRNTEAFFGQGTRLTVV.

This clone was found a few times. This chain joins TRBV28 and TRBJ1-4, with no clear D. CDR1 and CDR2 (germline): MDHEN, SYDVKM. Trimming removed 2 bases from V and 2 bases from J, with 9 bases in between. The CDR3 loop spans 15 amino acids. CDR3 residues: CASSLEVLTNEKLFF. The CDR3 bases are TGTGCCAGCAGTTTAGAGGTCCTGACTAATGAAAAACTGTTTTTT.

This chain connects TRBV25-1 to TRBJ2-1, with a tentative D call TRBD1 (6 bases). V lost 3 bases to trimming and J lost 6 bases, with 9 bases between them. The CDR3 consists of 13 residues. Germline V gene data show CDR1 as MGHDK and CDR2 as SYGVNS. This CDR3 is CASSEQGSNEQFF. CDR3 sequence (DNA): TGTGCCAGCAGTGAGCAGGGGTCCAATGAGCAGTTCTTC.

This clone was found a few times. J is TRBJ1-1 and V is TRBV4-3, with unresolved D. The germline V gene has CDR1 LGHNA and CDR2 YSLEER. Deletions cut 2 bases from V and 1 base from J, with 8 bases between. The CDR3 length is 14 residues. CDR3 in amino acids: CASSQSTRNTEAFF. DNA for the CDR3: TGCGCCAGCAGCCAATCGACAAGGAACACTGAAGCTTTCTTT.

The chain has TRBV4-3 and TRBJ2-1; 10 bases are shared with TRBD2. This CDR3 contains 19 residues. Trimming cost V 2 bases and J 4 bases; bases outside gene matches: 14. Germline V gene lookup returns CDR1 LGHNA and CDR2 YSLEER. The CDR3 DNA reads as TGCGCCAGCAGCCAAAGCGGGGGGGGTTCGGCAGCGGTTTACAATGAGCAGTTCTTC. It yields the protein CASSQSGGGSAAVYNEQFF.

CDR3 residues: CASSVDRDRAEKLFF. DNA of the CDR3: TGTGCCAGCAGTGTAGACCGGGACAGGGCTGAAAAACTGTTTTTT. The chain couples TRBV6-1 to TRBJ1-4, with TRBD1 identical over 9 bases. The CDR3 contains 15 residues. V lost 4 bases to trimming and J lost 7 bases; unmatched junction nucleotides: 7. Germline V CDR1 and CDR2: MNHNS, SASEGT.

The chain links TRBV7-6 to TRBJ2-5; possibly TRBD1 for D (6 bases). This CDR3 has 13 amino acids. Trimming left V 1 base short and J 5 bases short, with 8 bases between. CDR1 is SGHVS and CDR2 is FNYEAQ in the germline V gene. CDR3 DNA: TGTGCCAGCAGCTTAGGGGGGCGGGAGACCCAGTACTTC. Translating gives CASSLGGRETQYF.

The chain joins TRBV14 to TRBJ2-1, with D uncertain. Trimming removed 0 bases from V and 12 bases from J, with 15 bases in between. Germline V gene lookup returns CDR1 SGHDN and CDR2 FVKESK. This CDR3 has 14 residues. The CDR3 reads CASSQDLRSQWQFF. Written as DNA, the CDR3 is TGTGCCAGCAGCCAAGATCTGCGCTCCCAATGGCAGTTCTTC. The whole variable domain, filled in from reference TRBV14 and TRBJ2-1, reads EAGVTQFPSHSVIEKGQTVTLRCDPISGHDNLYWYRRVMGKEIKFLLHFVKESKQDESGMPNNRFLAERTGGTYSTLKVQPAELEDSGVYFCASSQDLRSQWQFFGPGTRLTVL.

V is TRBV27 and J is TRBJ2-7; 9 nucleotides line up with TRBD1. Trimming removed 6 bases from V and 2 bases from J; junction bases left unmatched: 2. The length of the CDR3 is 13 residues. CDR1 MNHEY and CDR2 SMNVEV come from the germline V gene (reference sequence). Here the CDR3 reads CASSWDRAYEQYF. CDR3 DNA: TGTGCCAGCAGCTGGGACAGGGCCTACGAGCAGTACTTC.

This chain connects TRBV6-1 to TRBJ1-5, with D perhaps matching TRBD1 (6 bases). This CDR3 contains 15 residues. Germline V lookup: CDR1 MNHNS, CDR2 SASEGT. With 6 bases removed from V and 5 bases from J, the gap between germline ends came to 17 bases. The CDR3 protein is CASSQRRGSDQPQHF. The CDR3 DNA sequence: TGTGCCAGCAGCCAAAGAAGGGGGTCGGATCAGCCCCAGCATTTT.

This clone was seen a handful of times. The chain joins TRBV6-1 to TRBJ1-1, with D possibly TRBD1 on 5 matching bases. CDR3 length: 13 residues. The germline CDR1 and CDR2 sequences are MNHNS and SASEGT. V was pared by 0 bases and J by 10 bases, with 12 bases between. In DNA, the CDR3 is TGTGCCAGCAGTGAAGCGGGCGGGGGTGGAGCTTTCTTT. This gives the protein CASSEAGGGGAFF.